The clone carrying this T cell receptor (beta chain) was detected a few times. The sample comes from a study of blood T cell repertoires in COVID-19. Across the whole study: Acute and convalescent COVID-19 specimens originated in the United States, Italy and Spain. PBMCs, B-cell-depleted T cells, or T cells provided the cDNA or gDNA that made up the material.

In the original processing: Nucleated cell counts were estimated from reference gene primer amplification. Data came from immunoSEQ multiplex PCR; TCRdb stores just in-frame clones and leaves some out. V and J calls and clone size come straight from that table; D and trimming were deduced from the DNA. In the table there are some 150,000 clones, approximately 81% of which are singletons. CDR3 length equals 14 residues. The germline gives CDR1 SGDLS, CDR2 YYNGEE. Trimming left V 3 bases short and J 4 bases short, with 10 bases between. The chain is built from TRBV9 and TRBJ2-2, with a tentative D call TRBD2 (6 bases). This clonotype originated in a woman aged 55-70 years with active or convalescent COVID-19. Sequencing was performed on peripheral blood. This CDR3 reads CASSAGLPTGELFF. As DNA, the CDR3 is TGTGCCAGCAGCGCGGGACTTCCCACCGGGGAGCTGTTTTTT.